The 27 T cell receptor beta chains below come from one sample, sequenced in a study of patients and donors after allogeneic stem cell transplantation. TCRdb reprocessed the RT-PCR reads with MiXCR, giving one entry per CDR3 protein. This table has some 880,000 distinct CDR3 sequences, roughly 18% appearing once. The sequencing sample was made of blood, either unsorted or a sorted T cell fraction (not recorded which). The source is a human donor who was either an allogeneic HSCT recipient or a stem cell or donor lymphocyte infusion donor (not recorded which). It is not recorded whose cells these are; they may come from a transplant donor.

The chain is built from TRBV7-2 and TRBJ1-2, with a weak D call TRBD1 (5 bases). This CDR3 region has 13 residues. CDR1 and CDR2 from the germline V gene are SGHTA and FQGNSA. Between the trimmed V and J ends, which lost 6 bases and 2 bases, there was a span of 10 bases. CDR3 nucleotide sequence: TGTGCCAGCAGTCCTAACAGGAACTATGGCTACACCTTC. Its protein product is CASSPNRNYGYTF.

This clonotype has a handful of counts. The chain links TRBV21-1 to TRBJ1-4. TRBV21-1 counts as a pseudogene. The length of the CDR3 is 15 residues. CDR3 nucleotide sequence: TGTGCCAGCAGCACAAAGTTCACAACTAATGAAAAACTGTTTTTT. As protein: CASSTKFTTNEKLFF.

The CDR3 sequence: CASSQDTGYGYTF. The CDR3 region has the DNA TGTGCCAGCAGCCAAGACACGGGCTATGGCTACACCTTC. This chain connects TRBV14 to TRBJ1-2; D is uncertain. V lost 0 bases and J 4 bases, leaving 6 bases between the germline ends. The CDR3 is 13 residues long. Germline V gene sequence: CDR1 SGHDN, CDR2 FVKESK.

This clonotype was seen a handful of times. This chain uses TRBV6-5 with TRBJ1-2; tentatively, D is TRBD1 (5 bases). V lost 4 bases and J 4 bases, leaving 10 bases between the germline ends. This CDR3 is 13 amino acids long. Germline V gene lookup returns CDR1 MNHEY and CDR2 SVGAGI. The CDR3 region is CASSFRDGYGYTF. The CDR3 DNA reads TGTGCCAGCAGTTTCCGGGACGGCTATGGCTACACCTTC.

The chain links TRBV4-3 to TRBJ2-7, with D possibly matching TRBD2 (5 bases). The CDR3 is 13 amino acids. Between the trimmed V and J ends, which lost 0 bases and 4 bases, there was a span of 7 bases. Germline V gene lookup returns CDR1 LGHNA and CDR2 YSLEER. The CDR3 sequence is CASSQEEAYEQYF. CDR3 DNA: TGCGCCAGCAGCCAAGAGGAGGCATACGAGCAGTACTTC.

This chain links TRBV9 with TRBJ2-3; D may correspond to TRBD1 or TRBD2 (5 bases each). Looked up from germline, CDR1 is SGDLS and CDR2 is YYNGEE. V lost 1 base to trimming and J lost 0 bases, with 9 bases between them. This CDR3 has 15 residues. CDR3 bases: TGTGCCAGCAGCGTATGGGGGTCTAGCACAGATACGCAGTATTTT. It is translated as CASSVWGSSTDTQYF.

The V call is TRBV24-1, the J call TRBJ2-1; no definite D call. From germline, CDR1 is KGHDR and CDR2 SFDVKD. The CDR3 loop spans 14 amino acids. V lost 4 bases, J lost 5 bases, and 11 bases lay in between. The CDR3 bases are TGTGCCACCAGTGACCCCAGGACGGACAATGAGCAGTTCTTC. Translating gives CATSDPRTDNEQFF.

The sample holds a few counts of this clonotype. The gene calls are TRBV3-1 and TRBJ1-1; D uncertain. CDR1 and CDR2 (germline): LGHDT, YNNKEL (reference sequence). The CDR3 sequence is 12 residues long. The ends were cut back, 1 base at V and 5 bases at J, with 5 bases in the middle. This chain's CDR3 is CASSQAKTEAFF. DNA for the CDR3: TGTGCCAGCAGCCAAGCTAAGACTGAAGCTTTCTTT.

The chain uses TRBV11-3 and TRBJ2-5, with D perhaps matching TRBD2 (6 bases). The CDR3 contains 15 residues. The germline CDR1 and CDR2 sequences are SGHNT and YENEEA. Trimming shortened V by 1 base and J by 4 bases, and 13 bases separated the two germline ends. The CDR3 DNA follows: TGTGCCAGCAGCTTAGGTCGACTAGTTCGAGAGACCCAGTACTTC. It translates to CASSLGRLVRETQYF.

This clonotype occurred many times. The chain carries TRBV12-3 or TRBV12-4 and TRBJ2-3; D not resolved. V lost 5 bases and J 5 bases, leaving 14 bases between the germline ends. This CDR3 region has 14 residues. DNA for the CDR3: TGTGCCAGCAGTCAAATACCTAGGGAAGATACGCAGTATTTT. Amino acids: CASSQIPREDTQYF.

This clonotype was detected a few times. The chain uses TRBV5-6 and TRBJ2-7; a possible D gene is TRBD1 (5 bases). Germline V gives CDR1 SGHDT, CDR2 YYEEEE. V gave up 4 bases and J gave up 1 base, with 15 bases separating them. The CDR3 loop spans 15 amino acids. The CDR3 spells CASSPTGRSSYEQYF. The CDR3 coding sequence is TGTGCCAGCAGCCCTACAGGTCGCTCTTCCTACGAGCAGTACTTC.

This clonotype has more than one count but fewer than ten. This chain uses TRBV7-2 with TRBJ2-3; 9 bases line up with TRBD1. Per the germline V gene, CDR1 is SGHTA and CDR2 is FQGNSA. The CDR3 has 17 residues. The J segment lost 2 bases and the V segment lost 0 bases, leaving 6 bases of the junction unmatched. In DNA, the CDR3 is TGTGCCAGCAGCTTAGCAGCCGGGACAGGGTACACAGATACGCAGTATTTT. Translated: CASSLAAGTGYTDTQYF.

This clonotype was detected only a few times. V and J are TRBV5-1 and TRBJ2-1; D unresolved. Germline V gene sequence: CDR1 SGHRS, CDR2 YFSETQ. V was cut by 0 bases and J by 6 bases, with 13 bases left in between. The CDR3 sequence is 15 residues long. The CDR3 reads CASSLGSSSGNEQFF. For the CDR3, the DNA is TGCGCCAGCAGCTTGGGGTCTAGTTCGGGCAATGAGCAGTTCTTC.

This sequence joins TRBV29-1 and TRBJ2-7; 9 bases map to TRBD2. V was clipped by 5 bases and J by 2 bases; unmatched bases: 4. The germline V gene has CDR1 SQVTM and CDR2 ANQGSEA. The CDR3 covers 13 residues. The CDR3 region is CSVRLAGTYEQYF. The CDR3 nucleotides read TGCAGCGTTCGGCTAGCGGGGACCTACGAGCAGTACTTC.

This clonotype showed up many times. The V gene is TRBV7-3, the J gene TRBJ2-1; no definite D call. The CDR3 consists of 14 residues. V gave up 0 bases and J gave up 0 bases, with 3 bases separating them. The germline CDR1 and CDR2 sequences are SGHTA and FQGTGA. This CDR3 reads CASSLTGSYNEQFF. CDR3 nucleotide sequence: TGTGCCAGCAGCTTAACGGGCTCCTACAATGAGCAGTTCTTC.

The genes are TRBV4-2 and TRBJ2-1, with a tentative D call TRBD1 (6 bases). This CDR3 spans 21 amino acids. Germline CDR1 LGHNA, CDR2 YNFKEQ. V lost 1 base and J lost 5, with 30 bases in between. CDR3: CASSQVGLSSWGQPENNEQFF. CDR3 bases: TGTGCCAGCAGCCAAGTGGGATTAAGTAGTTGGGGGCAACCCGAAAACAATGAGCAGTTCTTC.

V gene TRBV5-1 combines with J gene TRBJ1-1; no reliable D call. Trimming stripped 0 bases from V and 10 bases from J, with 10 bases between. The CDR3 length is 12 residues. CDR1 is SGHRS and CDR2 is YFSETQ in the germline V gene. The CDR3 region is CASSLEWERAFF. In DNA, the CDR3 is TGCGCCAGCAGCTTGGAGTGGGAAAGAGCTTTCTTT.

This clonotype was seen a few times. The chain is built from TRBV6-5 and TRBJ1-4; TRBD1 might be the D (5 bases). The CDR3 contains 12 residues. CDR1 is MNHEY and CDR2 is SVGAGI in the germline V gene. V was clipped by 5 bases and J by 10 bases, with 11 bases between them. CDR3 sequence (DNA): TGTGCCAGCAGTGTTAGGGGAGGAAAACTGTTTTTT. Translation: CASSVRGGKLFF.

There are a few counts of this clonotype. J is TRBJ1-5 and V is TRBV4-1; 8 bases are shared with TRBD1. Germline values: CDR1 MGHRA, CDR2 YSYEKL. The CDR3 totals 12 residues. V lost 8 bases and J lost 9; bases outside the gene matches: 6. The CDR3 protein is CASSGGNGPQHF. CDR3 in DNA: TGCGCCAGCTCAGGGGGCAATGGGCCCCAGCATTTT.

The chain employs TRBV27 and TRBJ1-3, with a possible D match to TRBD1 (5 bases). Trimming took off 6 bases at V and 1 base at J, with 22 bases between the two ends. The CDR3 extends over 18 amino acids. Germline lookup yields CDR1 MNHEY and CDR2 SMNVEV (reference sequence). CDR3 in amino acids: CASSRTGRLGPSGNTIYF. The CDR3 DNA follows: TGTGCCAGCAGCCGTACAGGCAGGCTTGGGCCTTCTGGAAACACCATATATTTT.

In its sample, this clonotype was seen a few times. This chain uses TRBV5-1 with TRBJ1-6; a weak D match, TRBD1 (5 bases). Trimming removed 3 bases at V and 10 bases at J, with 14 bases between. Germline lookup yields CDR1 SGHRS and CDR2 YFSETQ. The CDR3 has 14 amino acids. CDR3 loop: CASSSTVARSPLHF. In nucleotides, the CDR3 is TGCGCCAGCAGCTCGACAGTGGCACGATCACCCCTCCACTTT.

This clonotype was detected only once. V usage is TRBV30 and J usage is TRBJ2-7; TRBD2 is a possible D gene (5 bases). The ends were cut back, 6 bases at V and 1 base at J, with 10 bases in the middle. The germline gives CDR1 GTSNPN, CDR2 SVGIG (reference sequence). The CDR3 totals 12 residues. The CDR3 region is CACLALSYEQYF. The CDR3 DNA reads as TGTGCCTGCCTAGCTTTGTCCTACGAGCAGTACTTC. The variable domain in full, with the rest retrieved from reference TRBV30 and TRBJ2-7, is SQTIHQWPATLVQPVGSPLSLECTVEGTSNPNLYWYRQAAGRGLQLLFYSVGIGQISSEVPQNLSASRPQDRQFILSSKKLLLSDSGFYLCACLALSYEQYFGPGTRLTVT.

In its sample, this clonotype was seen many times. The chain uses TRBV5-1 and TRBJ1-3; D remains ambiguous. Trimming removed 4 bases from V and 1 base from J, with 12 bases in between. Per germline, CDR1 SGHRS and CDR2 YFSETQ. The CDR3 spans 15 residues. CDR3 sequence reads: CASSVTGRSGNTIYF. The CDR3, as DNA: TGCGCCAGCAGCGTAACGGGAAGATCTGGAAACACCATATATTTT.

Only a few counts were recorded for this clonotype. The chain joins TRBV2 to TRBJ1-5; no reliable D call. Germline CDR1 SNHLY, CDR2 FYNNEI. Trimming shortened V by 4 bases and J by 6 bases, and 16 bases separated the two germline ends. The CDR3 runs to 15 residues. The chain's CDR3 is CASSVEARNFQPQHF. Here the CDR3 DNA reads TGTGCCAGCAGTGTAGAGGCCAGGAACTTTCAGCCCCAGCATTTT.

The chain couples TRBV9 to TRBJ2-1; D is undetermined. V lost 0 bases to trimming and J lost 7 bases, with 8 bases between them. CDR1 is SGDLS and CDR2 is YYNGEE in the germline V gene. The CDR3 contains 13 residues. CDR3 DNA sequence: TGTGCCAGCAGCGTAGCTACGGAGAATGAGCAGTTCTTC. Its translation is CASSVATENEQFF.

This clonotype was seen only a few times. The rearrangement uses TRBV5-5 and TRBJ1-5; D is undetermined. CDR1 is SGHKS and CDR2 is YYEKEE in the germline V gene (reference sequence). This CDR3 has 16 amino acids. V lost 0 bases and J lost 5, with 15 bases in between. The CDR3 nucleotides read TGTGCCAGCAGCTTGGAAGTGGCCTTCCACTATCAGCCCCAGCATTTT. It is translated as CASSLEVAFHYQPQHF.

The chain combines TRBV12-3 or TRBV12-4 with TRBJ2-3; 8 positions agree with TRBD2. The CDR3 is made up of 16 amino acids. V shed 3 bases and J 3 bases; nucleotides not matched to a gene: 8. The CDR3 protein is CASSLSRGGRTDTQYF. The CDR3 region has the DNA TGTGCCAGCAGTTTGTCCCGGGGGGGCCGGACAGATACGCAGTATTTT.